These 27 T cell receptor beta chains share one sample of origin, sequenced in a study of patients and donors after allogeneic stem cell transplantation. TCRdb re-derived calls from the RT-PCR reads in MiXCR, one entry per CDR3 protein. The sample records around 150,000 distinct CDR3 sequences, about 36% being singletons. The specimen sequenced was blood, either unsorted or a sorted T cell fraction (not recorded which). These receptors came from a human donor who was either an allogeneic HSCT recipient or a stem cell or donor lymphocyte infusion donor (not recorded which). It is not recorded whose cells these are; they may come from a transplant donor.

CDR3 DNA sequence: TGTGCCAGCAGTTTACCCCTCCCGTCCGGGACAGGGGACAATCAGCCCCAGCATTTT. Translated: CASSLPLPSGTGDNQPQHF. The rearrangement joins TRBV28 to TRBJ1-5; 10 positions agree with TRBD1. Germline-derived CDR1 and CDR2 are MDHEN and SYDVKM. The CDR3 spans 19 residues. J lost 3 bases, V lost 2 bases, and 13 bases had no gene match.

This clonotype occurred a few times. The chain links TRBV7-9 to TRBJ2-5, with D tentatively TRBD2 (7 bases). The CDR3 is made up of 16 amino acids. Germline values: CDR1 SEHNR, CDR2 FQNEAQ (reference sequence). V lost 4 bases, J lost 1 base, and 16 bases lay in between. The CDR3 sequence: CASSSSGGGAQETQYF. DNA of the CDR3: TGTGCCAGCAGCTCTAGCGGAGGGGGGGCCCAAGAGACCCAGTACTTC.

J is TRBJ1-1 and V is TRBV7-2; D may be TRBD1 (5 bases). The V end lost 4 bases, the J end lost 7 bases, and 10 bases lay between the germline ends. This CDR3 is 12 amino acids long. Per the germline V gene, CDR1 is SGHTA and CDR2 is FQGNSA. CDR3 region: CASSWPGGEAFF. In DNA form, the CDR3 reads TGTGCCAGCAGCTGGCCCGGGGGTGAAGCTTTCTTT.

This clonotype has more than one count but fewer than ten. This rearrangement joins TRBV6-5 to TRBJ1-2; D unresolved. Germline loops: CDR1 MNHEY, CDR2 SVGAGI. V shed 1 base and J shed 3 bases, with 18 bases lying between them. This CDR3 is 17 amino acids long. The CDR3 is CASSYWESHRPYYGYTF. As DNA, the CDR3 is TGTGCCAGCAGTTACTGGGAGAGTCACAGACCTTACTATGGCTACACCTTC.

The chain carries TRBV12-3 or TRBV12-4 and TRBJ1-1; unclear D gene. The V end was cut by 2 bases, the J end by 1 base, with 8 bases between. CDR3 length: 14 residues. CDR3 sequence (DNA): TGTGCCAGCAGTTTAAGTAAGGGGAACACTGAAGCTTTCTTT. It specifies CASSLSKGNTEAFF.

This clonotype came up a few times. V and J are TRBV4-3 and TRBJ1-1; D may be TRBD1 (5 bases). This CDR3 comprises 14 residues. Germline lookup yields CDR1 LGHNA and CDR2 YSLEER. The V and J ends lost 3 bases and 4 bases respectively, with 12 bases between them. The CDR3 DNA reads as TGCGCCAGCAGCCAGCAGGGTGGCCCCACTGAAGCTTTCTTT. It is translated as CASSQQGGPTEAFF.

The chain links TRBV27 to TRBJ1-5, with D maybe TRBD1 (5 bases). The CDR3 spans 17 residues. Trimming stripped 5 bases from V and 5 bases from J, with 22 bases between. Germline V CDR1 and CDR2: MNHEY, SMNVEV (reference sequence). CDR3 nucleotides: TGTGCCAGCAGTCCGCTCTACGGGACGGGATTCCATCAGCCCCAGCATTTT. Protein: CASSPLYGTGFHQPQHF.

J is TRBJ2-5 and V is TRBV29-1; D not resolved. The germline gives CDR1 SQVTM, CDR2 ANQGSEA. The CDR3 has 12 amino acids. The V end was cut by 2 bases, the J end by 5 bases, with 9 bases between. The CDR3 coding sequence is TGCAGCGTTGAACGCGGCAAGGAGACCCAGTACTTC. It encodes CSVERGKETQYF.

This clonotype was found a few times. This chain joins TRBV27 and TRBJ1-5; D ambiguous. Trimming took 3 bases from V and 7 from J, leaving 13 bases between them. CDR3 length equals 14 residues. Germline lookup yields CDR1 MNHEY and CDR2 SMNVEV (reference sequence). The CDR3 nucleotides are TGTGCCAGCAGTTTGCTCCCACGAGTGCAGCCCCAGCATTTT. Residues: CASSLLPRVQPQHF.

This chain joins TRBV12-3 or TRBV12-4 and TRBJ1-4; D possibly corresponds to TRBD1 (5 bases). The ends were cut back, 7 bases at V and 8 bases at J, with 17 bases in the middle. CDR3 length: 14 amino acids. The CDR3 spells CASTLEMRGEKLFF. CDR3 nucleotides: TGTGCCAGCACCCTGGAAATGAGGGGAGAAAAACTGTTTTTT.

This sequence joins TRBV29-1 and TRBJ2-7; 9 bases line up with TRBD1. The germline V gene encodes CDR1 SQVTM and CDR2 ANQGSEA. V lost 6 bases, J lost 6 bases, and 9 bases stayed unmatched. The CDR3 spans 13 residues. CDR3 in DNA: TGCAGCGTAGACGGGACAGGGTTTTGCGAGCAGTACGTC. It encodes CSVDGTGFCEQYV.

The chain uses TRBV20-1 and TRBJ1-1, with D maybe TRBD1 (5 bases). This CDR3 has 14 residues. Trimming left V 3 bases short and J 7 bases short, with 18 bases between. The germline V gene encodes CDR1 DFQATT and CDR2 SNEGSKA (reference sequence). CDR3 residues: CSASRGATRGEAFF. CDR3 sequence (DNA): TGCAGTGCTAGCCGAGGGGCAACACGGGGTGAAGCTTTCTTT.

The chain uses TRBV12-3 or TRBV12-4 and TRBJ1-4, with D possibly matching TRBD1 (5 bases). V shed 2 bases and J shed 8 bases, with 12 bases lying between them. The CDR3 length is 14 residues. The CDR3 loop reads CASSLTEGREKLFF. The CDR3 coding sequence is TGTGCCAGCAGTTTAACGGAGGGACGCGAAAAACTGTTTTTT.

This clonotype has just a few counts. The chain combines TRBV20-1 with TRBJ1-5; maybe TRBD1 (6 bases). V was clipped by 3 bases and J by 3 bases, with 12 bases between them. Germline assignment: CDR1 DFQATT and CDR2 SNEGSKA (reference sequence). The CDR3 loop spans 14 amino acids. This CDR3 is CSASLGTLNQPQHF. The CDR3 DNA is TGCAGTGCTAGCCTAGGGACACTCAATCAGCCCCAGCATTTT.

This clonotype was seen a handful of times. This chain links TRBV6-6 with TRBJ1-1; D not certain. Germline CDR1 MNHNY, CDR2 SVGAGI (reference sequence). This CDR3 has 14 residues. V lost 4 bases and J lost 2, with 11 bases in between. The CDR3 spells CASSLKIRNTEAFF. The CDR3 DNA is TGTGCCAGCAGTTTAAAAATTCGTAACACTGAAGCTTTCTTT.

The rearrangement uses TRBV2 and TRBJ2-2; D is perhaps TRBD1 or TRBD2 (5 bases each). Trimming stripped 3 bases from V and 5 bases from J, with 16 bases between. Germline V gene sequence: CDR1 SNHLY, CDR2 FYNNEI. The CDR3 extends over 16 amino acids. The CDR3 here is CASSDGAFTITGELFF. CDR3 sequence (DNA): TGTGCCAGCAGTGACGGGGCATTCACAATAACCGGGGAGCTGTTTTTT.

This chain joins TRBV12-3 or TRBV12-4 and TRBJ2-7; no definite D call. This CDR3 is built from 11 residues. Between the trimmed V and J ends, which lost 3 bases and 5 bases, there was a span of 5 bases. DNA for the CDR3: TGTGCCAGCAGTTTTGAGGACGAGCAGTACTTC. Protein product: CASSFEDEQYF.

The CDR3 is CASSQVPSPTEAFF. The CDR3 coding sequence is TGCGCCAGCAGCCAAGTCCCCTCCCCCACTGAAGCTTTCTTT. The chain carries TRBV4-3 and TRBJ1-1; D call uncertain. Trimming cost V 1 base and J 4 bases, with 10 bases left between them. The V gene's germline CDR1 is LGHNA and CDR2 YSLEER. The CDR3 is 14 residues long.

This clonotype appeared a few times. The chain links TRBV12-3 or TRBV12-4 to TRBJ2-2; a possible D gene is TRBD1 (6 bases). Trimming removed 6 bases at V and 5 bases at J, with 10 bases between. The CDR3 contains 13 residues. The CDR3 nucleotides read TGTGCCAGCAGCCCCGGACAGACCGGGGAGCTGTTTTTT. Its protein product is CASSPGQTGELFF.

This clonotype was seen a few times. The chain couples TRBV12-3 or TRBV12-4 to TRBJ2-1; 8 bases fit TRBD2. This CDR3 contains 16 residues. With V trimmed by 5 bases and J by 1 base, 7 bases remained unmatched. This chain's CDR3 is CASSPLSGASYNEQFF. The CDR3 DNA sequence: TGTGCCAGCAGTCCCCTTAGCGGGGCTTCCTACAATGAGCAGTTCTTC.

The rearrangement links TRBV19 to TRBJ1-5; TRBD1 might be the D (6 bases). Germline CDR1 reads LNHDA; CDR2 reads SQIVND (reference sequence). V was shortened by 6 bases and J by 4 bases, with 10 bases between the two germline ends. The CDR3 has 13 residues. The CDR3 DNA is TGTGCCAGTAGCGACCAGGGGAATCAGCCCCAGCATTTT. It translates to CASSDQGNQPQHF.

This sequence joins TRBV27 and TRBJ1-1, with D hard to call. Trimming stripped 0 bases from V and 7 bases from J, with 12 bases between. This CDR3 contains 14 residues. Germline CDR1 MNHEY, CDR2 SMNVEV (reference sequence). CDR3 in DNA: TGTGCCAGCAGTTTATCCAGGACGGTTAGTGAAGCTTTCTTT. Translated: CASSLSRTVSEAFF.

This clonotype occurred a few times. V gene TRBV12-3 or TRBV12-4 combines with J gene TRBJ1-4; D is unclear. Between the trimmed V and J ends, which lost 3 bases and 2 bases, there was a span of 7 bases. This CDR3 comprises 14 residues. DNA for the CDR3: TGTGCCAGCAGTTTGGGCAGCACTAATGAAAAACTGTTTTTT. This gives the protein CASSLGSTNEKLFF.

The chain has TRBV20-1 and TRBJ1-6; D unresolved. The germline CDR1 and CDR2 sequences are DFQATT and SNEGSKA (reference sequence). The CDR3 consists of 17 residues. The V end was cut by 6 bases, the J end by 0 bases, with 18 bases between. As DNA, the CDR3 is TGCAGTGCGCTAACGGACGGTCACCCCTCCTATAATTCACCCCTCCACTTT. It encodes CSALTDGHPSYNSPLHF.

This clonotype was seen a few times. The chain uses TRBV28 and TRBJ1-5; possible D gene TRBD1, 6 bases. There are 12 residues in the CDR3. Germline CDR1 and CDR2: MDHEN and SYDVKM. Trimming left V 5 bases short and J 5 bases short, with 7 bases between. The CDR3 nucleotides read TGTGCCAGCAGTACAGGGTATCAGCCCCAGCATTTT. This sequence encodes CASSTGYQPQHF.

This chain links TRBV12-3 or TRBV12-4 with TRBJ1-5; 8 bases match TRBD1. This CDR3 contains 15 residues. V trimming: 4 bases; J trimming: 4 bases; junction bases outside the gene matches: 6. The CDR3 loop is CASSSLDRVNQPQHF. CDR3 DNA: TGTGCCAGCAGTTCCCTGGACAGGGTAAATCAGCCCCAGCATTTT.

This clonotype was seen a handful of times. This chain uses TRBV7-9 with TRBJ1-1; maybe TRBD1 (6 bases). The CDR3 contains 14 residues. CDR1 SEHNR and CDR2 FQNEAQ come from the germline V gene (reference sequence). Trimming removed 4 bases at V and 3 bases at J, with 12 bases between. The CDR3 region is CASSYRQDDTEAFF. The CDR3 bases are TGTGCCAGCAGCTACAGACAGGATGACACTGAAGCTTTCTTT. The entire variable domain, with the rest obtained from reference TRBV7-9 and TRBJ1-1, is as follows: DTGVSQNPRHKITKRGQNVTFRCDPISEHNRLYWYRQTLGQGPEFLTYFQNEAQLEKSRLLSDRFSAERPKGSFSTLEIQRTEQGDSAMYLCASSYRQDDTEAFFGQGTRLTVV.